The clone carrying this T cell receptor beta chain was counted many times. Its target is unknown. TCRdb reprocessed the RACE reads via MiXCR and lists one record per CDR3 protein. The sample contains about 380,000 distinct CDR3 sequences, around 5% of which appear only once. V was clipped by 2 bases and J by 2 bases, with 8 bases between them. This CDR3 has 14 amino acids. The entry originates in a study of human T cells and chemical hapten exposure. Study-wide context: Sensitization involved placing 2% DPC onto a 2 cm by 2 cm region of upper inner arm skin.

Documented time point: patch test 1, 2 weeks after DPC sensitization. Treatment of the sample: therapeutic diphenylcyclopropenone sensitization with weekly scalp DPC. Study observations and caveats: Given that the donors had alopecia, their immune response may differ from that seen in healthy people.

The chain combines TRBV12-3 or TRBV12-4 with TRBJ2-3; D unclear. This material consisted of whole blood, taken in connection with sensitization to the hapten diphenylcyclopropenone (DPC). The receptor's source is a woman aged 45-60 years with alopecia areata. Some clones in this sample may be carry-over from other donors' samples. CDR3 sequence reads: CASSLRSTTDTQYF. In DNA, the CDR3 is TGTGCCAGCAGTTTAAGATCTACCACAGATACGCAGTATTTT.